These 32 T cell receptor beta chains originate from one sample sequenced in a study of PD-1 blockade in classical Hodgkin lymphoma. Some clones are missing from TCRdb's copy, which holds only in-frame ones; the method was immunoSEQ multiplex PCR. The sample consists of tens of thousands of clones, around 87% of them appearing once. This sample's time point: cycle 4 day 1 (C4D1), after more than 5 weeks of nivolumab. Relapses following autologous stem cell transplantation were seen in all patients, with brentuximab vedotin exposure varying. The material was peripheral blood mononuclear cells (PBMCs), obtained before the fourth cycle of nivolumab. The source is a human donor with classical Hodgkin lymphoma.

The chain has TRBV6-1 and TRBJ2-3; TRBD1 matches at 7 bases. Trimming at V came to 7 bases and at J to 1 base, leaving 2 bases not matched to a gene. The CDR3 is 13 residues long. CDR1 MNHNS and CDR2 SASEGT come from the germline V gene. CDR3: CASTDRGTDTQYF. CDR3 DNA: TGTGCCAGCACTGACAGGGGCACAGATACGCAGTATTTT.

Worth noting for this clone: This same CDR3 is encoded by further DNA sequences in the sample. The CDR3 sequence is CASRSGTSGGAGEQYF. The CDR3 bases are TGTGCCAGCAGGTCTGGGACTAGCGGGGGGGCCGGAGAGCAGTACTTC. The genes are TRBV28 and TRBJ2-7; 16 bases agree with TRBD2. Germline lookup yields CDR1 MDHEN and CDR2 SYDVKM. The ends lost 6 bases at V and 7 bases at J; junction bases unmatched: 9. The length of the CDR3 is 16 residues.

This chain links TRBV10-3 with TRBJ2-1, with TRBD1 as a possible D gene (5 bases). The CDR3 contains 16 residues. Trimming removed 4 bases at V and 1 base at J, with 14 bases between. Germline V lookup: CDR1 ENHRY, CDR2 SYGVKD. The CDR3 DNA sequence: TGTGCCATCAGTGGAGACAGACTCGGTTCCTACAATGAGCAGTTCTTC. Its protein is CAISGDRLGSYNEQFF.

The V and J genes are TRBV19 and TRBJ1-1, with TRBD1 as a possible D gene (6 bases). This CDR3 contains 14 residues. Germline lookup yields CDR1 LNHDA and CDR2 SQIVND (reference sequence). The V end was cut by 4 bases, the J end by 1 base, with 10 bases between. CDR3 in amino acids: CASSKLGQNTEAFF. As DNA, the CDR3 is TGTGCCAGTAGTAAATTGGGACAGAACACTGAAGCTTTCTTT.

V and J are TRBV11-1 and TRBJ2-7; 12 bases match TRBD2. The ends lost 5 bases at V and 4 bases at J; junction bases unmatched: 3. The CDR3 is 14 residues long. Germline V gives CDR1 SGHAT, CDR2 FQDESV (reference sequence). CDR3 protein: CASSRTSGAYEQYF. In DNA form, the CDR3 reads TGTGCCAGCAGCCGGACTAGCGGGGCATACGAGCAGTACTTC.

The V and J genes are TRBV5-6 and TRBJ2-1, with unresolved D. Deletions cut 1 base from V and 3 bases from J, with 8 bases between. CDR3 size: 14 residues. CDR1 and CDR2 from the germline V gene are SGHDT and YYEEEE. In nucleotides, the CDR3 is TGTGCCAGCAGCTTGTTCAGGAGCTACAATGAGCAGTTCTTC. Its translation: CASSLFRSYNEQFF.

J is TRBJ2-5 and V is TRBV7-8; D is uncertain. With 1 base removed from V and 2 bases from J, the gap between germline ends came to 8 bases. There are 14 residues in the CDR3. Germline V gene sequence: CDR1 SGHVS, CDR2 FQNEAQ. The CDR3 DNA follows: TGTGCCAGCAGCTTAGTTCGGGTGCAAGAGACCCAGTACTTC. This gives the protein CASSLVRVQETQYF. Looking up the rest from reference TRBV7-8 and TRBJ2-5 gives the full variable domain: GAGVSQSPRYKVAKRGQDVALRCDPISGHVSLFWYQQALGQGPEFLTYFQNEAQLDKSGLPSDRFFAERPEGSVSTLKIQRTQQEDSAVYLCASSLVRVQETQYFGPGTRLLVL.

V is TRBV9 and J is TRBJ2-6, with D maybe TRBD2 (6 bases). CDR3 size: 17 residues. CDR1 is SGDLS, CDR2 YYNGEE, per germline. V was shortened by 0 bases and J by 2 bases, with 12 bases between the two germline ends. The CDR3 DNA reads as TGTGCCAGCAGCGTAGAGGAGGGTTGGGCTGGGGCCAACGTCCTGACTTTC. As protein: CASSVEEGWAGANVLTF.

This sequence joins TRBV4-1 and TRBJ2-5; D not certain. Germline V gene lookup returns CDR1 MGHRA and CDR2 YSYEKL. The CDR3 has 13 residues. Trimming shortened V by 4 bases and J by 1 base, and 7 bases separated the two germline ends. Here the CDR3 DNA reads TGCGCCAGCAGCCTCGGTACCCAAGAGACCCAGTACTTC. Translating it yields CASSLGTQETQYF.

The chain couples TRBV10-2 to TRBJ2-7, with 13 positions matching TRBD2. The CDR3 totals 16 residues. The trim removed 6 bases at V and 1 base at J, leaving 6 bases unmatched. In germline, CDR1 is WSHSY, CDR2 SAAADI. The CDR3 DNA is TGCGCCAGCAGACTCGGACTAGCGGGAGTATCCTACGAGCAGTACTTC. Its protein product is CASRLGLAGVSYEQYF.

CDR3 nucleotide sequence: TGTGCCAGTAGTCAAGGGACAGGGACTGACGGCTACACCTTC. It is translated as CASSQGTGTDGYTF. The gene calls are TRBV19 and TRBJ1-2, with 9 bases lining up with TRBD1. The CDR3 consists of 14 residues. Trimming at V came to 5 bases and at J to 8 bases, leaving 9 bases not matched to a gene. CDR1 and CDR2 (germline): LNHDA, SQIVND (reference sequence). Full variable domain (rest looked up from reference TRBV19 and TRBJ1-2): DGGITQSPKYLFRKEGQNVTLSCEQNLNHDAMYWYRQDPGQGLRLIYYSQIVNDFQKGDIAEGYSVSREKKESFPLTVTSAQKNPTAFYLCASSQGTGTDGYTFGSGTRLTVV.

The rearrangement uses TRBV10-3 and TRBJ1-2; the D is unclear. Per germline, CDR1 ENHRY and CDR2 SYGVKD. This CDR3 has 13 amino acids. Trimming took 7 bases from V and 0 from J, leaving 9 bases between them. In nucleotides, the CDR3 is TGTGCCATCAACGAGGGAGCTAACTATGGCTACACCTTC. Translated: CAINEGANYGYTF.

CDR3 bases: TGTGCCAGCAGCTTAGCGGGGTTAGCGGGGGGAAATGAGCAGTTCTTC. Protein sequence: CASSLAGLAGGNEQFF. The chain has TRBV7-6 and TRBJ2-1, with TRBD2 identical over 10 bases. V lost 0 bases to trimming and J lost 7 bases; unmatched junction nucleotides: 6. This CDR3 has 16 residues. Per germline, CDR1 SGHVS and CDR2 FNYEAQ. The full variable domain, in which reference TRBV7-6 and TRBJ2-1 provide the parts outside the CDR3, is GAGVSQSPRYKVTKRGQDVALRCDPISGHVSLYWYRQALGQGPEFLTYFNYEAQQDKSGLPNDRFSAERPEGSISTLTIQRTEQRDSAMYRCASSLAGLAGGNEQFFGPGTRLTVL.

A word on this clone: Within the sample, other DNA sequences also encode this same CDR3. The CDR3 bases are TGTGCCAGCAGCCTCAGCGGGGGGAACTACAATGAGCAGTTCTTC. It translates to CASSLSGGNYNEQFF. The genes are TRBV7-2 and TRBJ2-1, with 9 bases matching TRBD2. V lost 5 bases, J lost 3 bases, and 5 bases stayed unmatched. This CDR3 contains 15 residues. Germline assignment: CDR1 SGHTA and CDR2 FQGNSA.

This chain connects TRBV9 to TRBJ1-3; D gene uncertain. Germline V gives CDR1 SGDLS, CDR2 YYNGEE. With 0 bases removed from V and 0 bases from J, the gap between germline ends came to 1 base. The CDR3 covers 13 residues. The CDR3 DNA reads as TGTGCCAGCAGCGTAGACTCTGGAAACACCATATATTTT. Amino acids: CASSVDSGNTIYF.

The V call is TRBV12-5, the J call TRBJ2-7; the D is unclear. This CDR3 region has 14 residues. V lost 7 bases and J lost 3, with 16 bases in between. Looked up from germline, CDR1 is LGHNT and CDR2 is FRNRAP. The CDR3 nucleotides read TGTGCTAGTGCCCTATCTCGTCAGAACTACGAGCAGTACTTC. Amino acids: CASALSRQNYEQYF.

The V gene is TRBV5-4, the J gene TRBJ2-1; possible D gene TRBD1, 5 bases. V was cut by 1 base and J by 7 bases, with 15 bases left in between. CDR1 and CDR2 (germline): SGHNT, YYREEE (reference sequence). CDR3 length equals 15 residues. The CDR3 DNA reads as TGTGCCAGCAGCTTGAGGCTAGGGGATGGGAATGAGCAGTTCTTC. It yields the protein CASSLRLGDGNEQFF. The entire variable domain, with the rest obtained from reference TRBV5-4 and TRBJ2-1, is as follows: ETGVTQSPTHLIKTRGQQVTLRCSSQSGHNTVSWYQQALGQGPQFIFQYYREEENGRGNFPPRFSGLQFPNYSSELNVNALELDDSALYLCASSLRLGDGNEQFFGPGTRLTVL.

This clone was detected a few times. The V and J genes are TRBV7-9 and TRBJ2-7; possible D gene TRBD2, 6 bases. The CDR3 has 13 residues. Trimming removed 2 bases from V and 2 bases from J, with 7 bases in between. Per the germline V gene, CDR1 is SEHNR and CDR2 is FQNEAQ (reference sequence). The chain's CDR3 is CASSLWEAYEQYF. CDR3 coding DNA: TGTGCCAGCAGCTTATGGGAGGCCTACGAGCAGTACTTC.

CDR3 region: CASTGPLSTDTQYF. The CDR3 nucleotides read TGTGCCAGCACCGGGCCTTTAAGCACAGATACGCAGTATTTT. The chain recombines TRBV11-2 with TRBJ2-3; unclear D gene. The CDR3 has 14 residues. V gave up 7 bases and J gave up 0 bases, with 11 bases separating them. The germline CDR1 and CDR2 sequences are SGHAT and FQNNGV.

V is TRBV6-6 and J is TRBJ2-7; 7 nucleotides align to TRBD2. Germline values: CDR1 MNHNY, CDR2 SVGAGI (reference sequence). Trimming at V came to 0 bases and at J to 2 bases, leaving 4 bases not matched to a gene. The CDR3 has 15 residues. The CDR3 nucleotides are TGTGCCAGCAGTTACTCGGTGGGGGGGGCCTACGAGCAGTACTTC. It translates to CASSYSVGGAYEQYF.

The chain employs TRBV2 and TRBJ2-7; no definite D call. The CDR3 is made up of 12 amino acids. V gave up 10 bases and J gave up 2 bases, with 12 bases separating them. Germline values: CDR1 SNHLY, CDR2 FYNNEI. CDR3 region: CAILGKTYEQYF. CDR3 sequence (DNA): TGTGCCATACTGGGGAAAACCTACGAGCAGTACTTC.

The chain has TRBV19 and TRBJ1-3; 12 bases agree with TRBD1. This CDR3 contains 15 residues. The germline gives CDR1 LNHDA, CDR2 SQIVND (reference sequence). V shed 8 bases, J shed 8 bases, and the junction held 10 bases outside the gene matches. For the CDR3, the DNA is TGTGCCAGTGAACAGTCGGGACAGGGGGCTCACACCATATATTTT. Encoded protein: CASEQSGQGAHTIYF.

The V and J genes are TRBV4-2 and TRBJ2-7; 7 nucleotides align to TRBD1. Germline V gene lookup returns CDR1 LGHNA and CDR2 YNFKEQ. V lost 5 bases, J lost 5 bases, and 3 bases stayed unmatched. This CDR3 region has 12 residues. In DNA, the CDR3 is TGTGCCAGCAGCATTCAGGGGGACGAGCAGTACTTC. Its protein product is CASSIQGDEQYF.

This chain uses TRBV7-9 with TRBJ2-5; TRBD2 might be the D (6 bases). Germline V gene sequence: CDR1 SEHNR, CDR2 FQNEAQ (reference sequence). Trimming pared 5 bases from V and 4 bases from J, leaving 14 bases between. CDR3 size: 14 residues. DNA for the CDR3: TGTGCCAGCAGCCCTCTTTGGGGAGGAGAGACCCAGTACTTC. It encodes CASSPLWGGETQYF.

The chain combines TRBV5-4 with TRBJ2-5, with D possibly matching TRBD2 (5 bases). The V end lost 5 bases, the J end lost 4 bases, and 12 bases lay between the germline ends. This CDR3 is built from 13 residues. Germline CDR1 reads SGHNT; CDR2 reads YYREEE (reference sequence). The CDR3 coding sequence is TGTGCCAGCAGTAGGCAGGCGGGAGAGACCCAGTACTTC. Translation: CASSRQAGETQYF.

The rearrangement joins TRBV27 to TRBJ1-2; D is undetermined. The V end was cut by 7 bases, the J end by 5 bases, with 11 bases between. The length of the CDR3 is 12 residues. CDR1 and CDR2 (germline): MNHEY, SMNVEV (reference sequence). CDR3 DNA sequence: TGTGCCAGCAAGGGTAGGGTATATGGCTACACCTTC. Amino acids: CASKGRVYGYTF.

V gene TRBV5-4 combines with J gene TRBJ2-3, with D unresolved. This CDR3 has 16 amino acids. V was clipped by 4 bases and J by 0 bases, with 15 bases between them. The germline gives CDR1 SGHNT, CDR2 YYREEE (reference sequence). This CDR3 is CASSLLEALSTDTQYF. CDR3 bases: TGTGCCAGCAGCCTTCTAGAGGCGCTTAGCACAGATACGCAGTATTTT.

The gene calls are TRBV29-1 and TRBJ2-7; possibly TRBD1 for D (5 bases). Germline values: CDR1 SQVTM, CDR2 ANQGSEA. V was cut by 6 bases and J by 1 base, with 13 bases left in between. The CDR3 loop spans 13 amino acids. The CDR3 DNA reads TGCAGCGTACTGCAGGGAACATCCTACGAGCAGTACTTC. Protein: CSVLQGTSYEQYF.

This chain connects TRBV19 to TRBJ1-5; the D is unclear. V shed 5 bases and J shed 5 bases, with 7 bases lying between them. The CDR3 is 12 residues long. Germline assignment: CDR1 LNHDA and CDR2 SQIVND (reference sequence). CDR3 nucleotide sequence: TGTGCCAGTAGTGGCACGTATCAGCCCCAGCATTTT. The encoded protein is CASSGTYQPQHF.

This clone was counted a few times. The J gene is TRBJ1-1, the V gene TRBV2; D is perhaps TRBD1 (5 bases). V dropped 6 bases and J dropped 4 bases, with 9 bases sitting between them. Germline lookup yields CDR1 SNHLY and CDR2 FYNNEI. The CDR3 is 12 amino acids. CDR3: CASRQGGTEAFF. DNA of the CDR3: TGTGCCAGCAGGCAGGGCGGCACTGAAGCTTTCTTT.

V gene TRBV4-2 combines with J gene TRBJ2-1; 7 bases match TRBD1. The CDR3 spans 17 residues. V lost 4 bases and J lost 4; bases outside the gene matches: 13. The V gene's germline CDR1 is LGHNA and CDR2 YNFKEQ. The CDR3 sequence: CASSRERDSATYNEQFF. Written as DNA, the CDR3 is TGTGCCAGCAGCCGGGAGAGGGACAGTGCCACTTACAATGAGCAGTTCTTC.

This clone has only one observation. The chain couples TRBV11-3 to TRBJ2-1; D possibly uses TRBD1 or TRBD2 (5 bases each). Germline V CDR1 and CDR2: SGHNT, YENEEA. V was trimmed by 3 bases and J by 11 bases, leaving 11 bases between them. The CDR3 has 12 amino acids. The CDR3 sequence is CASSLSGTQQFF. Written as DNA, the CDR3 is TGTGCCAGCAGCTTGTCAGGGACCCAGCAGTTCTTC.